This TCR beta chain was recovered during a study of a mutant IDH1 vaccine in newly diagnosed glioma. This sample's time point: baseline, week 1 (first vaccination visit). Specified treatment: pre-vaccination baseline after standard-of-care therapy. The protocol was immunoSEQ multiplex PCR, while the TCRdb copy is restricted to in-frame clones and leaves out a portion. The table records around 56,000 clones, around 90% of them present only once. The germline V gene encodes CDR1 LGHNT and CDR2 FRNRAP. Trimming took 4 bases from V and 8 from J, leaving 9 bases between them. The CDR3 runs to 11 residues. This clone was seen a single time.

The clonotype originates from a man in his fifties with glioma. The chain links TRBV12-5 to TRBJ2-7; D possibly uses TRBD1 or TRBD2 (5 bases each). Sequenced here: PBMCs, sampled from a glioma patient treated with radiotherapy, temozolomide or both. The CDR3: CASGSGAKQYF. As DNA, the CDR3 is TGTGCTAGTGGTTCCGGGGCAAAGCAGTACTTC.